One and the same sample provided the 20 T cell receptor beta chains below, sequenced in a study of blood T cell repertoires in COVID-19. The repertoire was sequenced with immunoSEQ multiplex PCR; TCRdb's copy has only in-frame clones and lacks some. The sample records some 260,000 clones, about 85% being singletons. The sequenced material came from peripheral blood. Receptor source: a man younger than 35 with active or convalescent COVID-19.

The V gene is TRBV3-1 (or the pseudogene TRBV3-2), the J gene TRBJ1-1; D is possibly TRBD1 (6 bases). The CDR3 contains 13 residues. V dropped 0 bases and J dropped 8 bases, with 10 bases sitting between them. Germline CDR1 LGHDT, CDR2 YNNKEL (reference sequence). CDR3 sequence reads: CASSQDRRGEAFF. CDR3 nucleotide sequence: TGTGCCAGCAGCCAAGATCGCAGGGGCGAAGCTTTCTTT.

This sequence joins TRBV19 and TRBJ2-5; TRBD2 is a possible D gene (5 bases). V gave up 1 base and J gave up 4 bases, with 7 bases separating them. CDR3 length: 13 amino acids. Per germline, CDR1 LNHDA and CDR2 SQIVND (reference sequence). CDR3: CASSIGGRETQYF. DNA of the CDR3: TGTGCCAGTAGTATAGGCGGGCGAGAGACCCAGTACTTC. Full variable domain (outside the CDR3, taken from reference TRBV19 and TRBJ2-5): DGGITQSPKYLFRKEGQNVTLSCEQNLNHDAMYWYRQDPGQGLRLIYYSQIVNDFQKGDIAEGYSVSREKKESFPLTVTSAQKNPTAFYLCASSIGGRETQYFGPGTRLLVL.

The gene calls are TRBV19 and TRBJ2-7, with 12 bases fitting TRBD1. V lost 3 bases to trimming and J lost 4 bases; unmatched junction nucleotides: 7. This CDR3 has 16 amino acids. Germline CDR1 reads LNHDA; CDR2 reads SQIVND (reference sequence). CDR3 sequence reads: CASSINPGQGAYEQYF. The CDR3, as DNA: TGTGCCAGTAGTATCAATCCGGGACAGGGGGCTTACGAGCAGTACTTC.

This rearrangement joins TRBV29-1 to TRBJ2-2, with a tentative D call TRBD1 (6 bases). V shed 7 bases and J shed 1 base, with 13 bases lying between them. CDR1 is SQVTM, CDR2 ANQGSEA, per germline. This CDR3 has 14 residues. As DNA, the CDR3 is TGCAGCGCGCCGGGGACACTGAACACCGGGGAGCTGTTTTTT. Amino acids: CSAPGTLNTGELFF.

The rearrangement links TRBV5-1 to TRBJ2-7, with 8 bases lining up with TRBD2. Germline V gives CDR1 SGHRS, CDR2 YFSETQ. V trimming: 4 bases; J trimming: 1 base; junction bases outside the gene matches: 4. The CDR3 has 14 amino acids. DNA for the CDR3: TGCGCCAGCAGCCCAACTAGCGGATCCTACGAGCAGTACTTC. As protein: CASSPTSGSYEQYF.

V is TRBV5-6 and J is TRBJ2-7, with D possibly matching TRBD2 (6 bases). CDR1 SGHDT and CDR2 YYEEEE come from the germline V gene. The CDR3 contains 14 residues. The germline V and J ends were trimmed by 2 bases and 0 bases, with 9 bases remaining between them. CDR3 sequence: CASSFGGGSYEQYF. As DNA, the CDR3 is TGTGCCAGCAGCTTCGGGGGAGGCTCCTACGAGCAGTACTTC. The full variable domain, in which reference TRBV5-6 and TRBJ2-7 provide the parts outside the CDR3, is DAGVTQSPTHLIKTRGQQVTLRCSPKSGHDTVSWYQQALGQGPQFIFQYYEEEERQRGNFPDRFSGHQFPNYSSELNVNALLLGDSALYLCASSFGGGSYEQYFGPGTRLTVT.

V is TRBV2 and J is TRBJ2-7; tentative D call: TRBD1 (5 bases). CDR3 length: 12 amino acids. The V gene's germline CDR1 is SNHLY and CDR2 FYNNEI. Trimming shortened V by 11 bases and J by 7 bases, and 18 bases separated the two germline ends. The CDR3 loop is CACPGREGEQYF. DNA of the CDR3: TGTGCCTGCCCAGGCAGGGAAGGAGAGCAGTACTTC.

V gene TRBV2 combines with J gene TRBJ1-5, with 8 bases aligning to TRBD1. Germline CDR1 reads SNHLY; CDR2 reads FYNNEI. The trim removed 5 bases at V and 2 bases at J, leaving 5 bases unmatched. The CDR3 runs 15 residues. Here the CDR3 DNA reads TGTGCCAGCAGTCGAACAGGGGGGGGCAATCAGCCCCAGCATTTT. This sequence encodes CASSRTGGGNQPQHF.

The rearrangement uses TRBV3-1 (or the pseudogene TRBV3-2) and TRBJ1-2; D might be TRBD1 (5 bases). Trimming removed 0 bases from V and 6 bases from J, with 11 bases in between. Germline-derived CDR1 and CDR2 are LGHDT and YNNKEL (reference sequence). The CDR3 is 14 residues long. CDR3 protein: CASSQDRGGNGYTF. CDR3 DNA sequence: TGTGCCAGCAGCCAAGATAGGGGCGGGAATGGCTACACCTTC.

The chain carries TRBV20-1 and TRBJ2-7; D remains ambiguous. The germline V gene encodes CDR1 DFQATT and CDR2 SNEGSKA (reference sequence). The CDR3 runs 14 residues. The V gene lost 3 bases and the J gene lost 0 bases, with 12 bases spanning the gap. The CDR3 bases are TGCAGTGCTAGTGGCAGGCCGTTCTCCTACGAGCAGTACTTC. Its protein product is CSASGRPFSYEQYF.

V gene TRBV7-6 combines with J gene TRBJ2-7; 11 positions match TRBD2. Germline V gene sequence: CDR1 SGHVS, CDR2 FNYEAQ. V was clipped by 2 bases and J by 2 bases; unmatched bases: 2. This CDR3 has 15 residues. This chain's CDR3 is CASSLSSGGPYEQYF. In DNA, the CDR3 is TGTGCCAGCAGCTTATCTAGCGGGGGGCCCTACGAGCAGTACTTC.

V is TRBV28 and J is TRBJ1-2, with D unclear. The CDR3 length is 12 residues. Trimming pared 3 bases from V and 4 bases from J, leaving 6 bases between. Germline V gene data show CDR1 as MDHEN and CDR2 as SYDVKM. The CDR3 DNA sequence: TGTGCCAGCAGTTTCAGGTCCTATGGCTACACCTTC. This encodes CASSFRSYGYTF.

The rearrangement joins TRBV30 to TRBJ2-3; a weak D match, TRBD2 (6 bases). Per germline, CDR1 GTSNPN and CDR2 SVGIG (reference sequence). The CDR3 contains 11 residues. V was clipped by 5 bases and J by 5 bases, with 8 bases between them. CDR3 in amino acids: CAWGTLDTQYF. The CDR3 DNA sequence: TGTGCCTGGGGGACTTTAGATACGCAGTATTTT.

This clone has just one count. The chain couples TRBV7-2 to TRBJ2-7; D is perhaps TRBD1 (7 bases). Trimming cost V 1 base and J 4 bases, with 17 bases left between them. The CDR3 spans 16 residues. Per germline, CDR1 SGHTA and CDR2 FQGNSA. CDR3 region: CASSLVSRQGGYEQYF. As DNA, the CDR3 is TGTGCCAGCAGCTTAGTCTCGAGGCAGGGGGGATACGAGCAGTACTTC.

J is TRBJ2-7 and V is TRBV28; tentatively, D is TRBD1 (7 bases). V gave up 7 bases and J gave up 3 bases, with 19 bases separating them. The germline CDR1 and CDR2 sequences are MDHEN and SYDVKM. CDR3 length: 15 residues. The CDR3 is CASTFGRGGFYEQYF. CDR3 nucleotide sequence: TGTGCCAGCACGTTCGGGAGAGGGGGCTTCTACGAGCAGTACTTC.

The J gene is TRBJ1-6, the V gene TRBV4-3, with no clear D. The CDR3 runs to 16 residues. With 0 bases removed from V and 10 bases from J, the gap between germline ends came to 16 bases. Germline CDR1 and CDR2: LGHNA and YSLEER. In DNA, the CDR3 is TGCGCCAGCAGCCAAGAGTCCAATGTTTTACGGTCACCCCTCCACTTT. Amino acids: CASSQESNVLRSPLHF.

This clone was detected only a few times. The V and J genes are TRBV9 and TRBJ2-2, with 8 positions matching TRBD2. This CDR3 has 14 residues. V gave up 7 bases and J gave up 3 bases; unmatched junction bases: 5. Germline-derived CDR1 and CDR2 are SGDLS and YYNGEE. The CDR3, as DNA: TGTGCCAGCCGACTAGCGCGGGACACCGGGGAGCTGTTTTTT. Amino acid sequence: CASRLARDTGELFF. Full variable domain (rest looked up from reference TRBV9 and TRBJ2-2): DSGVTQTPKHLITATGQRVTLRCSPRSGDLSVYWYQQSLDQGLQFLIQYYNGEERAKGNILERFSAQQFPDLHSELNLSSLELGDSALYFCASRLARDTGELFFGEGSRLTVL.

The chain joins TRBV28 to TRBJ2-7; TRBD1 agrees at 7 bases. Losses at the gene ends were 4 bases for V and 2 bases for J; bases not matched to a gene: 8. The length of the CDR3 is 15 residues. Germline V gives CDR1 MDHEN, CDR2 SYDVKM. CDR3 nucleotide sequence: TGTGCCAGCAGTTCTCCCGGACAGGCCCCCTACGAGCAGTACTTC. Encoded protein: CASSSPGQAPYEQYF. Together with reference TRBV28 and TRBJ2-7, the CDR3 gives the full variable domain: DVKVTQSSRYLVKRTGEKVFLECVQDMDHENMFWYRQDPGLGLRLIYFSYDVKMKEKGDIPEGYSVSREKKERFSLILESASTNQTSMYLCASSSPGQAPYEQYFGPGTRLTVT.

The chain recombines TRBV6-2 or TRBV6-3 with TRBJ1-1; 7 bases are a match to TRBD1. The V and J ends lost 5 bases and 0 bases, in that order; junction bases with no gene match: 6. The CDR3 extends over 15 amino acids. CDR1 is MNHEY, CDR2 SVGEGT, per germline. This chain's CDR3 is CASSDRDSVNTEAFF. CDR3 in DNA: TGTGCCAGCAGTGATCGGGACAGCGTGAACACTGAAGCTTTCTTT.

This clone showed up just a few times. CDR3 amino acids: CASTDTSSYNEQFF. The CDR3 DNA sequence: TGTGCCAGCACCGATACTAGCTCCTACAATGAGCAGTTCTTC. The chain carries TRBV11-2 and TRBJ2-1; D possibly corresponds to TRBD2 (5 bases). Between the trimmed V and J ends, which lost 7 bases and 0 bases, there was a span of 10 bases. Germline assignment: CDR1 SGHAT and CDR2 FQNNGV. This CDR3 has 14 amino acids.